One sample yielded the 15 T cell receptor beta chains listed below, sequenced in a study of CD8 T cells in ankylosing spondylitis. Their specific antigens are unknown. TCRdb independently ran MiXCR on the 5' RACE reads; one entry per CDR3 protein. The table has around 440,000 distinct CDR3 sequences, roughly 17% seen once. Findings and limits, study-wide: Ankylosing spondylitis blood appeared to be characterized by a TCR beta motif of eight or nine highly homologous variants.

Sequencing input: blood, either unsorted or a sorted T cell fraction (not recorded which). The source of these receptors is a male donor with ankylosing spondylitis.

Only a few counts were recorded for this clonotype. The CDR3 coding sequence is TGTGCCAGCAGTTTAACGGGGCCCCTCCCGGCCGGGGAGCTGTTTTTT. Its translation: CASSLTGPLPAGELFF. The V and J genes are TRBV28 and TRBJ2-2, with D perhaps assigned TRBD1 or TRBD2 (5 bases each). Trimming stripped 2 bases from V and 6 bases from J, with 16 bases between. From germline, CDR1 is MDHEN and CDR2 SYDVKM. This CDR3 has 16 amino acids.

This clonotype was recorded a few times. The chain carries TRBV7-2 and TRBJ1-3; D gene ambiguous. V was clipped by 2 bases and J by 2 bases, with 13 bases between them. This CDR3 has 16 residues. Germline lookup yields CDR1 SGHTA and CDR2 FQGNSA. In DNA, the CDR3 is TGTGCCAGCAGCTTACGGCGGCCGGAGACTGGAAACACCATATATTTT. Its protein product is CASSLRRPETGNTIYF.

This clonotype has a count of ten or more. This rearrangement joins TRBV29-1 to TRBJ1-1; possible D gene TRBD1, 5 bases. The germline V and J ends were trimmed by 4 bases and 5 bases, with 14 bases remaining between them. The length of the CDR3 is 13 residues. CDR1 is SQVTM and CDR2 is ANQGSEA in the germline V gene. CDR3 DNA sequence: TGCAGCGTTGTCGGCAGGGAGGGTACTGAAGCTTTCTTT. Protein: CSVVGREGTEAFF.

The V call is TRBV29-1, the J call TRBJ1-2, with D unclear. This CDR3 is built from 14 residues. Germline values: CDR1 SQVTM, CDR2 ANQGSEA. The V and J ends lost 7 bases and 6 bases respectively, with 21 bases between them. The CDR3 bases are TGCAGCGGAGTGAGGGCGACGGAACCAAATGGCTACACCTTC. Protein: CSGVRATEPNGYTF. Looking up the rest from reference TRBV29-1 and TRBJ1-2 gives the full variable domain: SAVISQKPSRDICQRGTSLTIQCQVDSQVTMMFWYRQQPGQSLTLIATANQGSEATYESGFVIDKFPISRPNLTFSTLTVSNMSPEDSSIYLCSGVRATEPNGYTFGSGTRLTVV.

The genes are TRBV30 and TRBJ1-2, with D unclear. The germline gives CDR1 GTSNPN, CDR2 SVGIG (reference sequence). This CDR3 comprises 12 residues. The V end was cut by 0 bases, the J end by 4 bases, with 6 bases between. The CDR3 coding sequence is TGTGCCTGGAGTGTCCAGCTCTATGGCTACACCTTC. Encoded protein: CAWSVQLYGYTF.

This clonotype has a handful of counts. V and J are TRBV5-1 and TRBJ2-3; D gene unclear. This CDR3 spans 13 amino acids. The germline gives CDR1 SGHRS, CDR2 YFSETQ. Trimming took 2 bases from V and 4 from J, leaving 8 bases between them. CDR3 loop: CASSFGHSDTQYF. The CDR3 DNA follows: TGCGCCAGCAGCTTTGGCCATTCAGATACGCAGTATTTT.

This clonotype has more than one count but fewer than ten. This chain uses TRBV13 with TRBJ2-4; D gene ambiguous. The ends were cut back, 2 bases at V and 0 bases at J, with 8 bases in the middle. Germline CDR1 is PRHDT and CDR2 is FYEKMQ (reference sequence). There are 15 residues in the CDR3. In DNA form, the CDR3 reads TGTGCCAGCAGCTTATGGTCGGTAGCCAAAAACATTCAGTACTTC. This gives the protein CASSLWSVAKNIQYF.

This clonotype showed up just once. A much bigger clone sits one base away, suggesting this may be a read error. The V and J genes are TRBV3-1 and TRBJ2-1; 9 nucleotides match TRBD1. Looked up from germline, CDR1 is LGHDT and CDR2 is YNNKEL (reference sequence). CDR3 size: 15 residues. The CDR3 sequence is CACSQGDRVRNEQFF. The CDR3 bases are TGTGCCTGCAGCCAAGGGGACAGGGTGCGTAATGAGCAGTTCTTC.

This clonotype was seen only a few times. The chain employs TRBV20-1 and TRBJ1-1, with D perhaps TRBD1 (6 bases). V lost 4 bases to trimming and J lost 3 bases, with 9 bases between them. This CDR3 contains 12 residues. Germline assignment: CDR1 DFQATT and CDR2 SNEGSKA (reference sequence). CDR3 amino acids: CSATGHYTEAFF. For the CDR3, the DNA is TGCAGTGCTACGGGACATTACACTGAAGCTTTCTTT.

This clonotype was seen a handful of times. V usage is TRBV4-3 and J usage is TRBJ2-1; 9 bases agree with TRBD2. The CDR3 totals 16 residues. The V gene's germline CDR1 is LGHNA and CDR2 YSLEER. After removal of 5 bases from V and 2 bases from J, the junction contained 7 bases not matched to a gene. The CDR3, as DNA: TGCGCCAGCAGCGCCCGACTAGCGGCGGCCTACAATGAGCAGTTCTTC. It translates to CASSARLAAAYNEQFF.

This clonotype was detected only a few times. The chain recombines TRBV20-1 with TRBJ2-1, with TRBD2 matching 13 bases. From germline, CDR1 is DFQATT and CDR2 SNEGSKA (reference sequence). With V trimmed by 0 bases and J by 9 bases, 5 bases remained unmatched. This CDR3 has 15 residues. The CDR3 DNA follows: TGCAGTGCTAGAGATGCGAGACTAGCGGGAGGTGAGCAGTTCTTC. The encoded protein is CSARDARLAGGEQFF.

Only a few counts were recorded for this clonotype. The CDR3 reads CASSVLAGSAKNIQYF. Here the CDR3 DNA reads TGTGCCAGCAGTGTCCTAGCGGGGTCGGCCAAAAACATTCAGTACTTC. The V call is TRBV2, the J call TRBJ2-4, with 9 bases that match TRBD2. CDR1 and CDR2 from the germline V gene are SNHLY and FYNNEI. The ends lost 4 bases at V and 1 base at J; junction bases unmatched: 5. The CDR3 runs to 16 residues.

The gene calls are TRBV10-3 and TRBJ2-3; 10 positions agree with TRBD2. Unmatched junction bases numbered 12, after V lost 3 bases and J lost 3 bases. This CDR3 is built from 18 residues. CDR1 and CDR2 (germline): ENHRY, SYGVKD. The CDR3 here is CAISDTGRVAGGTDTQYF. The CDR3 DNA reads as TGTGCCATCAGTGACACTGGAAGGGTAGCGGGGGGTACAGATACGCAGTATTTT.

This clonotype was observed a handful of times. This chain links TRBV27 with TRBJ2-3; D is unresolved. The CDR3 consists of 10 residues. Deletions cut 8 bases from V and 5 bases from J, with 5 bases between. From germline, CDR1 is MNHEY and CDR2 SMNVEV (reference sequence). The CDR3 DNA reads TGTGCCAGCTCAAGAGATACGCAGTATTTT. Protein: CASSRDTQYF.

The CDR3 sequence: CASTIGTTYEQYF. DNA of the CDR3: TGTGCCAGCACAATAGGGACCACCTACGAGCAGTACTTC. V gene TRBV6-1 combines with J gene TRBJ2-7; D possibly matches TRBD1 or TRBD2 (5 bases each). Germline CDR1 and CDR2: MNHNS and SASEGT. Deletions cut 7 bases from V and 2 bases from J, with 12 bases between. CDR3 length: 13 amino acids.